This TCR beta chain was captured by sequencing in a study of shared clonotypes between healthy human individuals. Findings and caveats of the study: Of the naive CD4 clonotypes, approximately 5% were shared across a handful of donors. The diversity represented, both genetic and in exposure history, was limited by few donors.

The CDR3 sequence is 14 residues long. V was clipped by 3 bases and J by 6 bases, with 9 bases between them. Germline V gene sequence: CDR1 MNHEY, CDR2 SVGAGI. Naive CD8 cells comprised CD45RO-negative, CCR7-positively selected cells, excluding terminally differentiated effector memory CD45RA+ cells. A note on this clone: Its target is not known.

For sorted subsets, 200 ng DNA per replicate equaled about 31,000 T cell genomes. Per the study methods: ImmunoSEQ gave junction-only sequences without quality scores, so filtering differed. Sequencing was performed with immunoSEQ multiplex PCR; in TCRdb, only in-frame clones are kept and a portion is missing. V and J calls and clone size come straight from that table; D and trimming were deduced from the DNA. Here the sample spans some 2.1 million clones, about 95% being singletons. The sample taken for sequencing was naive CD8+ T cells sorted from blood. The chain couples TRBV6-5 to TRBJ1-6; no clear D gene. This receptor was identified in a man younger than 35 in good health. CDR3 nucleotide sequence: TGTGCCAGCAGTTATAGAGAGACTAATTCACCCCTCCACTTT. Amino acids: CASSYRETNSPLHF.